This T cell receptor (beta chain) was profiled in a study of molecular identifiers for immune sequencing clone quantification (dated by TCRdb to 2016 to 2018). For the study in its entirety: For a replicate experiment, the RNA from either approximately 20,000 or 100,000 naive CD8 T cells was divided into five aliquots, and four of those aliquots went on to sequencing. CD8 T cells were used in a methods study to benchmark molecular-identifier clustering-based TCR repertoire sequencing (MIDCIRS) and TCR RNA copy counting. Points the paper makes about the study in general: Spiked-in Jurkat TCR RNA equivalent to a single cell was reported to be detectable even among one million naive CD8 T cells. In CMV-specific effector cells, over 97% of molecules were held by clones above 20 RNA copies, whereas under 1% of molecules were held by such clones in naive cells. Roughly 3 recovered TCR RNA copies per cell were obtained by modeling, versus around 9.8 by digital PCR, implying a capture efficiency of approximately 27%. The naive libraries included spiked-in Jurkat TCR RNA (fewer than eleven copies' worth), and this RNA is not part of the donor repertoire. When barcode sub-clustering was omitted, TCR diversity was inflated by chimeric consensus sequences, with chimeras reaching as high as 47%. Highly expanded clone sizes could be underestimated if identical TCR molecules share a barcode.

For this clonotype: The antigen it recognizes is unknown. It has no much larger one-base neighbor in the sample; base qualities were not kept.

The germline V end is reduced by 7 bases and the J end by 6 bases; junction bases left unmatched: 11. Reading from cysteine to phenylalanine, the CDR3 counts 15 amino acids. Only the CDR3 region is kept as DNA, spanning 45 bases read in frame from base 1. From the germline V gene, CDR1 is MNHEY and CDR2 is SVGEGT. Libraries of naive CD8 T cells were built from 20,000 to 1,000,000 sorted cells, with 10%, 30% or 50% of the purified RNA used. Naive CD8 T cells were FACS-sorted as CD8+CD4-CCR7+CD45RA+ on a BD FACSAria II into RLT Plus buffer. Roughly ten TCR copies' worth of Jurkat RNA were spiked into about 20,000-1,100,000 naive CD8 T cell samples to test detection sensitivity. Enrichment of CD8 T cells was performed with RosetteSep CD8+ T Cell Enrichment Cocktail and Ficoll-Paque, after which ACK red cell lysis was carried out. Libraries were built with PCR. The run used an Illumina HiSeq 4000. Bulk TCR libraries were prepared as previously described, using TCR primers listed in Table S5. The Qiagen AllPrep DNA/RNA kit was used to purify total RNA. Before analysis, reads from multiple sequencing runs of the same library were pooled. The original methods were these. Reads were retained only if their TCR constant sequence matched exactly, and those retained reads were trimmed to 150 nt and grouped according to their 12-nt molecular barcodes. Reads within each barcode group were sub-clustered using a 15% Levenshtein threshold, and quality-weighted consensus sequences were constructed for each RNA molecule. Non-functional sequences were excluded, and lower-count sequences lying one edit away from another sequence were also excluded. Based on a fit of two negative binomial distributions, barcode sub-clusters having less than 20% of the maximum read count were discarded. The public reads were run again by TCRdb, first through fastp at Q25 and then through MiXCR, and only productive beta chains were kept. Identical CDR3 protein sequences are pooled into one entry, listed with their most common genes and DNA. Clone size and V and J calls follow TCRdb, not the original study. This sample is represented by around 40,000 distinct CDR3 sequences; roughly 19% of them were singletons. 0.9% to 1.2% of the sample belongs to the ten largest clones.

The source of this sequence is a human donor in good health. Some libraries in this study had Jurkat cell RNA spiked in. The sample was naive CD8+ T cells from blood, with Jurkat cell RNA spiked in. Reading the label with the study, this specimen's cell subset or site is: FACS-sorted CD8+CD4-CCR7+CD45RA+ naive T cells. This chain is built from TRBV6-2 or TRBV6-3 and TRBJ1-1, with 10 bases in between that match TRBD1. The CDR3 has the sequence CASKIVTGQGSEAFF. The DNA is TGTGCCAGCAAGATAGTAACGGGACAGGGGTCTGAAGCTTTCTTT.